This entry concerns a single T cell receptor (beta chain). The data originate from a study of blood T cells in healthy people across ages. Primers used in a second PCR of roughly 6 to 12 cycles were a sample-barcoded 5' primer and a J-beta primer mix. TCRdb called the 5' RACE reads again in MiXCR, with one record for every CDR3 protein. The sample contains fewer than 600,000 distinct CDR3 sequences, about a quarter of which appear only once. The sample was also reused in another study, on T cells of mothers and their children.

This receptor was taken from a boy aged 2 to 9 in good health. The specimen sequenced was blood.

CDR3: CASSIGPGQGAGEQYF. The DNA of the CDR3 is TGTGCCAGTAGTATAGGCCCGGGACAGGGGGCCGGGGAGCAGTACTTC. The chain is built from TRBV19 and TRBJ2-7; 12 positions agree with TRBD1. The CDR3 extends over 16 amino acids. V gave up 1 base and J gave up 7 bases; unmatched junction bases: 8. CDR1 and CDR2 from the germline V gene are LNHDA and SQIVND (reference sequence).